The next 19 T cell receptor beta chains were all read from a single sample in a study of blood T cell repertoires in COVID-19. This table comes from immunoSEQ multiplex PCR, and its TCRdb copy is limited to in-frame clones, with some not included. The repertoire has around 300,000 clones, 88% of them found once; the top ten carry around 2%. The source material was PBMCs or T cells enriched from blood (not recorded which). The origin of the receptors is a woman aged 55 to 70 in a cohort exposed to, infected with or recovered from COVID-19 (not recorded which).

CDR3 nucleotide sequence: TGTGCCAGCACGACTAGCACTGAAGCTTTCTTT. Translated: CASTTSTEAFF. The chain carries TRBV25-1 and TRBJ1-1; no firm D call. From germline, CDR1 is MGHDK and CDR2 SYGVNS. This CDR3 comprises 11 residues. V lost 7 bases and J lost 4, with 7 bases in between. Using reference TRBV25-1 and TRBJ1-1 for the parts outside the CDR3, the full variable domain is EADIYQTPRYLVIGTGKKITLECSQTMGHDKMYWYQQDPGMELHLIHYSYGVNSTEKGDLSSESTVSRIRTEHFPLTLESARPSHTSQYLCASTTSTEAFFGQGTRLTVV.

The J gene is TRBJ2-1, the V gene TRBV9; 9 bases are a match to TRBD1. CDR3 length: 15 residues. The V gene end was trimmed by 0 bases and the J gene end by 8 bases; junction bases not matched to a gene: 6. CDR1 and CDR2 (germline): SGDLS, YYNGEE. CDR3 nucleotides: TGTGCCAGCAGCGTAGACAGGGGGCGCCTCGATGAGCAGTTCTTC. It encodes CASSVDRGRLDEQFF.

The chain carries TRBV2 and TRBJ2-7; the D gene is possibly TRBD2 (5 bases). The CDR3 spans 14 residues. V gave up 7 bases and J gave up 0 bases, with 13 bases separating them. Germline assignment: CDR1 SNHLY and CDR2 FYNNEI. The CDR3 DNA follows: TGTGCCAGCATGAGGGAACACTCCTCCTACGAGCAGTACTTC. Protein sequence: CASMREHSSYEQYF.

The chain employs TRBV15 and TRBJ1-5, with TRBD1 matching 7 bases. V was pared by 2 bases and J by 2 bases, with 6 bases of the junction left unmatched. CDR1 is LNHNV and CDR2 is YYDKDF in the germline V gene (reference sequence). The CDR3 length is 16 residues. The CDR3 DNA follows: TGTGCCACCAGCAGACCTACGGGACAGCGCAATCAGCCCCAGCATTTT. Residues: CATSRPTGQRNQPQHF.

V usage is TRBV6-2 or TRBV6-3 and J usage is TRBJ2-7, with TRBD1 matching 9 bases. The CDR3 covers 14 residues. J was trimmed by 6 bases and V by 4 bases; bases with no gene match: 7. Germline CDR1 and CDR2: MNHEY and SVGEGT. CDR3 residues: CASSLRDRATEQYF. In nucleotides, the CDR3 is TGTGCCAGCAGTTTGCGGGACAGGGCGACCGAGCAGTACTTC.

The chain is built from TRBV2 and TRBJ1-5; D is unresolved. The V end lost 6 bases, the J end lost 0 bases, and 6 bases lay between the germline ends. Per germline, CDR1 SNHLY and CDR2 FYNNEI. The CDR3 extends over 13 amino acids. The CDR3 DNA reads TGTGCCAGCAGGCCTAATAGCAATCAGCCCCAGCATTTT. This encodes CASRPNSNQPQHF.

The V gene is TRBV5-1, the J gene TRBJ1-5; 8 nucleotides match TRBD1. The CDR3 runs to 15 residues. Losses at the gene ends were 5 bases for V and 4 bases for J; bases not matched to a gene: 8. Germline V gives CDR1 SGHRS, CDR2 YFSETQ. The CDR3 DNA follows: TGCGCCAGCAGGCCAGGGACAGGCTTTAATCAGCCCCAGCATTTT. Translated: CASRPGTGFNQPQHF.

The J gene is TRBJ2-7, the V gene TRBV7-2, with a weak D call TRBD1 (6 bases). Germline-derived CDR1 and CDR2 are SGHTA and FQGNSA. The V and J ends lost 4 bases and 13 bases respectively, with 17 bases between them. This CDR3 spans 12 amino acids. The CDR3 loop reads CASSSQGYGTYF. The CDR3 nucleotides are TGTGCCAGCAGCTCACAGGGATATGGTACCTACTTC.

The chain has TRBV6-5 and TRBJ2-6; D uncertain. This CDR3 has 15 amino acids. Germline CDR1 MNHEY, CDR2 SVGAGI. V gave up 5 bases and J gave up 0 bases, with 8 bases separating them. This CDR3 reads CASSPRPSGANVLTF. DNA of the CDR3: TGTGCCAGCAGTCCTAGACCCTCTGGGGCCAACGTCCTGACTTTC.

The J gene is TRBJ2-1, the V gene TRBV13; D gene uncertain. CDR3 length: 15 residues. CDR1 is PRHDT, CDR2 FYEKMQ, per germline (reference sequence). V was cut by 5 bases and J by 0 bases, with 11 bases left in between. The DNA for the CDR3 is TGTGCCAGCAGCGCTGCGCGGAGCTCCTACAATGAGCAGTTCTTC. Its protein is CASSAARSSYNEQFF.

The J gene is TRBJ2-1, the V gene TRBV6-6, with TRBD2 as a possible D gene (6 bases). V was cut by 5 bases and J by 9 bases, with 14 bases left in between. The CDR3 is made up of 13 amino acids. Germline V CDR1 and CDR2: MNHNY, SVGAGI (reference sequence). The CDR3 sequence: CASSTGEWSEQFF. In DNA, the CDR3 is TGTGCCAGCAGTACGGGGGAATGGAGTGAGCAGTTCTTC.

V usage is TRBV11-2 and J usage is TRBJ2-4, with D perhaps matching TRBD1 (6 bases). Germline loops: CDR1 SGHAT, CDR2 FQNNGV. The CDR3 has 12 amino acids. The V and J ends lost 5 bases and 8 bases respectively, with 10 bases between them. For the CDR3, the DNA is TGTGCCAGCAGCCCCGAGGGGGACATTCAGTACTTC. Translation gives CASSPEGDIQYF.

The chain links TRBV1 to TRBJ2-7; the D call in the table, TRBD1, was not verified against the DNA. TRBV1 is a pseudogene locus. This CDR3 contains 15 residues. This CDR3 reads CTSSLVGAVTYEQYF. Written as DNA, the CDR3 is TGCACCAGCAGCCTGGTGGGGGCTGTTACCTACGAGCAGTACTTC.

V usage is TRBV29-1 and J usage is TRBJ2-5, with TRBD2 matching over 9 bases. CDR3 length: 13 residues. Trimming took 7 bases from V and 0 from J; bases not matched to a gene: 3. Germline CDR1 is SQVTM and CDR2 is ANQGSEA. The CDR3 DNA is TGCAGCGCAAGCGGGAGGAACCAAGAGACCCAGTACTTC. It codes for CSASGRNQETQYF.

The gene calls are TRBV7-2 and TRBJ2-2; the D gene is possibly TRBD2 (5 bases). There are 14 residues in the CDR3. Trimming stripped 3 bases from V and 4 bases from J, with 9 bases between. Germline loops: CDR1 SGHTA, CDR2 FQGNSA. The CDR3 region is CASSFRTFTGELFF. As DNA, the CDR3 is TGTGCCAGCAGCTTTCGGACTTTCACCGGGGAGCTGTTTTTT.

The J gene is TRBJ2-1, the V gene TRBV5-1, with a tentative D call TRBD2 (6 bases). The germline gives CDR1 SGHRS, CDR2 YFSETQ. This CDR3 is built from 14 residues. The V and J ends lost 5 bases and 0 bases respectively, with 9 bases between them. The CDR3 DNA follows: TGCGCCAGCAGACCGACTAGCTCCTACAATGAGCAGTTCTTC. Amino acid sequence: CASRPTSSYNEQFF. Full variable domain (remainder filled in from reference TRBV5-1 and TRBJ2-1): KAGVTQTPRYLIKTRGQQVTLSCSPISGHRSVSWYQQTPGQGLQFLFEYFSETQRNKGNFPGRFSGRQFSNSRSEMNVSTLELGDSALYLCASRPTSSYNEQFFGPGTRLTVL.

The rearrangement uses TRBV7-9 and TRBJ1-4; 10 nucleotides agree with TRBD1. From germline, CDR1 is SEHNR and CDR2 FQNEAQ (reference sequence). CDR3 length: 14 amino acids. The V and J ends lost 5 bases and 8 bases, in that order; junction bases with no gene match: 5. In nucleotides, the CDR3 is TGTGCCAGCAGCCGGGACAGGGGAATAGAAAAACTGTTTTTT. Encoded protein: CASSRDRGIEKLFF. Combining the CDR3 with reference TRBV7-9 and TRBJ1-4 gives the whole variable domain DTGVSQNPRHKITKRGQNVTFRCDPISEHNRLYWYRQTLGQGPEFLTYFQNEAQLEKSRLLSDRFSAERPKGSFSTLEIQRTEQGDSAMYLCASSRDRGIEKLFFGSGTQLSVL.

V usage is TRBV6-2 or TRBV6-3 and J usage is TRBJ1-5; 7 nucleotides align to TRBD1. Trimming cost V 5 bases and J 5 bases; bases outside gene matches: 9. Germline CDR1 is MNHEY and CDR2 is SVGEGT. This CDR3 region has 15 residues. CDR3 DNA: TGTGCCAGCAGTCGGGACAGTCCGGTTTATCAGCCCCAGCATTTT. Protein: CASSRDSPVYQPQHF.

The CDR3 region has the DNA TGTGCCAGCAGTTACTCGGACTCTGGCTCCTACAATGAGCAGTTCTTC. Protein sequence: CASSYSDSGSYNEQFF. The genes are TRBV6-2 or TRBV6-3 and TRBJ2-1, with D perhaps matching TRBD2 (5 bases). V was cut by 0 bases and J by 0 bases, with 9 bases left in between. CDR1 MNHEY and CDR2 SVGEGT come from the germline V gene. This CDR3 has 16 residues.